This T cell receptor (beta chain) was documented in a study of cytomegalovirus exposure and HLA in healthy donors. The PCR was carried out with 60 Vbeta primers and 13 Jbeta primers. Here immunoSEQ multiplex PCR was the method, and the copy in TCRdb shows in-frame clones only, minus some. Of under 200,000 clones listed, about 70% are singletons. Sample: PBMCs. The receptor's source is a woman aged 18-30 years in good health and CMV-seropositive.

CDR3 in amino acids: CASSPRGTDTQYF. The CDR3 DNA reads as TGTGCCAGCAGCCCCCGGGGCACAGATACGCAGTATTTT. V is TRBV7-3 and J is TRBJ2-3; D is unclear. The CDR3 totals 13 residues. Deletions cut 5 bases from V and 1 base from J, with 7 bases between. The germline V gene has CDR1 SGHTA and CDR2 FQGTGA.